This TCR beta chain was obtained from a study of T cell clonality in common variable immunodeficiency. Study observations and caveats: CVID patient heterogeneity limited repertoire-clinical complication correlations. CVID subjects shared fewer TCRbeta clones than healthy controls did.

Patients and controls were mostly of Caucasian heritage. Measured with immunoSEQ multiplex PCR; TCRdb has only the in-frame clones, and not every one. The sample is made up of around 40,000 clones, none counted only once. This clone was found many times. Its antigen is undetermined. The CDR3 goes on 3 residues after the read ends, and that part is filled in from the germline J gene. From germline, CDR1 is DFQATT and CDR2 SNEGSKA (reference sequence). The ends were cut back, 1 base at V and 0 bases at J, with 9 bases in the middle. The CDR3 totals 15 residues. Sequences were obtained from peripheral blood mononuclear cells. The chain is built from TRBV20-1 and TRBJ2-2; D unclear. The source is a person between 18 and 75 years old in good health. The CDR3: CSARVDPANTGELFF. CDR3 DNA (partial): TGCAGTGCTAGAGTAGATCCTGCGAACACCGGGGAG.